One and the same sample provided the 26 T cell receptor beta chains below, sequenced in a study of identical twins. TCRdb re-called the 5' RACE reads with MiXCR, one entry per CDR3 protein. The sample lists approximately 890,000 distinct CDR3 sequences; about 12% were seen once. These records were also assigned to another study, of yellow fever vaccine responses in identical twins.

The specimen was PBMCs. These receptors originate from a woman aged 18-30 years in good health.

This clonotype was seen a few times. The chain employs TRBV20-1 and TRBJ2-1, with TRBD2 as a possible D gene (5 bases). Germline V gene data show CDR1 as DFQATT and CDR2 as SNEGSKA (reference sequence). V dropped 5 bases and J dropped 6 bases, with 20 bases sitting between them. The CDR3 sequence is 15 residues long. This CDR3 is CSAEILGPGVNEQFF. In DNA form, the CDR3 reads TGCAGTGCTGAAATCCTAGGGCCCGGGGTCAATGAGCAGTTCTTC.

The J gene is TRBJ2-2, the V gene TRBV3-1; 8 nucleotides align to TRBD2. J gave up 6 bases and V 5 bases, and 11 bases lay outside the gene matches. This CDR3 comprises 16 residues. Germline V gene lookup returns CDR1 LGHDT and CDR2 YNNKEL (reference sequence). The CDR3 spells CASSDAGTSGPGELFF. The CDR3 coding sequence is TGTGCCAGCAGCGACGCCGGGACTAGTGGTCCCGGGGAGCTGTTTTTT.

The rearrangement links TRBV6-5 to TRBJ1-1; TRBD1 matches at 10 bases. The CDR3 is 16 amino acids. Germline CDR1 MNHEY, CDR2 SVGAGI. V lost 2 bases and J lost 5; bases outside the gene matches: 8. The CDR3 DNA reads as TGTGCCAGCAGTTACACCAGGACAGGGGGGGGGACTGAAGCTTTCTTT. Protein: CASSYTRTGGGTEAFF.

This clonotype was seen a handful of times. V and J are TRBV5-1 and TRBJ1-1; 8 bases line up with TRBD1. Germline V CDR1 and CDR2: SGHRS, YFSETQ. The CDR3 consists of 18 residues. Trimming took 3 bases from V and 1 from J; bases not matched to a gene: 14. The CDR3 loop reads CASSWTGRGSGKNTEAFF. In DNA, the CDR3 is TGCGCCAGCAGCTGGACAGGGCGGGGGTCAGGGAAGAACACTGAAGCTTTCTTT. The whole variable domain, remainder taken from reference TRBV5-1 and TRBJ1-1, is KAGVTQTPRYLIKTRGQQVTLSCSPISGHRSVSWYQQTPGQGLQFLFEYFSETQRNKGNFPGRFSGRQFSNSRSEMNVSTLELGDSALYLCASSWTGRGSGKNTEAFFGQGTRLTVV.

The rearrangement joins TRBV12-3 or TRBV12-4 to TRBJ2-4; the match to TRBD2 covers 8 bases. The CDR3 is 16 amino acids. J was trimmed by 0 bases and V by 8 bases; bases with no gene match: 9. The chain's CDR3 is CASLAGGTLAKNIQYF. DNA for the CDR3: TGTGCCAGCCTGGCGGGAGGAACCCTAGCCAAAAACATTCAGTACTTC.

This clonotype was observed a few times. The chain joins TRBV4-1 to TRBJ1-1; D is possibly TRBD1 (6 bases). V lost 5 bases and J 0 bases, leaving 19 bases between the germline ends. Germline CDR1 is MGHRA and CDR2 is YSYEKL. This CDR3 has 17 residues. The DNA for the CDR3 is TGCGCCAGCAGCTACTATTGGGTTAGGGACATGAACACTGAAGCTTTCTTT. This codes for CASSYYWVRDMNTEAFF.

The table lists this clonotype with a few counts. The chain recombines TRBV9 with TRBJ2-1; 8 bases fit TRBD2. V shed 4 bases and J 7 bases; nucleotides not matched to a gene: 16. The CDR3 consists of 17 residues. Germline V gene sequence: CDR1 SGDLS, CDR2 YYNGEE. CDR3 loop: CASSPAGAGSGVNEQFF. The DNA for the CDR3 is TGTGCCAGCAGCCCAGCGGGGGCAGGGTCAGGGGTAAATGAGCAGTTCTTC.

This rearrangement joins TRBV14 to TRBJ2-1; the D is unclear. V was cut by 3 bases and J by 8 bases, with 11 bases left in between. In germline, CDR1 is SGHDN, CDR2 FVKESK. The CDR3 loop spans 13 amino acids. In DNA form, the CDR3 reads TGTGCCAGCAGCCATTTTTTGGGCTATGAGCAGTTCTTC. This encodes CASSHFLGYEQFF.

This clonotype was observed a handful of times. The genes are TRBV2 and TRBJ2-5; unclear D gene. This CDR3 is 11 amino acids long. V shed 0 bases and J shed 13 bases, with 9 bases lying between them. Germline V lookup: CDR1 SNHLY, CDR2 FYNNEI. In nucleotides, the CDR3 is TGTGCCAGCAGTGAAGCATCACTCGGGTACTTC. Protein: CASSEASLGYF.

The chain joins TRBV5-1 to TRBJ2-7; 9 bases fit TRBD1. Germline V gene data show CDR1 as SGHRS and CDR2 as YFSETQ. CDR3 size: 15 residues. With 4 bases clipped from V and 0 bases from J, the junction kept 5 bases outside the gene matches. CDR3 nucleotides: TGCGCCAGCAGCCCGGGACAGGGAGGCTCCTACGAGCAGTACGTC. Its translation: CASSPGQGGSYEQYV.

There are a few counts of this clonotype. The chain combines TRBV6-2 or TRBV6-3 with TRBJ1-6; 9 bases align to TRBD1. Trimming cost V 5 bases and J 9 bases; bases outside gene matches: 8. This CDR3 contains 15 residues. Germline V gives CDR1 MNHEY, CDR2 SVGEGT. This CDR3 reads CASSRQGQGGSPLHF. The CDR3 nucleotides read TGTGCCAGCAGTCGACAGGGACAGGGCGGTTCACCCCTCCACTTT.

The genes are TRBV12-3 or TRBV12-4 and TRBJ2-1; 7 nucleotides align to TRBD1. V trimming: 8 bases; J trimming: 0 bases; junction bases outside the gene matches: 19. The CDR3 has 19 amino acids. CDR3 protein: CASCGISPGTASSYNEQFF. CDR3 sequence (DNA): TGTGCCAGCTGTGGGATAAGCCCAGGGACAGCGAGCTCCTACAATGAGCAGTTCTTC.

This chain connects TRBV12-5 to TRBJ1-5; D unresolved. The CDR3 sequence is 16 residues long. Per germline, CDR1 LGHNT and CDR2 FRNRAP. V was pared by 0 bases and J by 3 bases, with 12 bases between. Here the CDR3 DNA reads TGTGCTAGTGGTTTGGTATTTGCCGGCCACAATCAGCCCCAGCATTTT. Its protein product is CASGLVFAGHNQPQHF.

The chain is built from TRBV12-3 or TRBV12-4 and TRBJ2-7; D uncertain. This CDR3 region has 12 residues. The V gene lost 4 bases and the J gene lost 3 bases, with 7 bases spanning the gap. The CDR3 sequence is CASSSTYYEQYF. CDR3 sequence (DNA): TGTGCCAGCAGTTCGACCTACTACGAGCAGTACTTC.

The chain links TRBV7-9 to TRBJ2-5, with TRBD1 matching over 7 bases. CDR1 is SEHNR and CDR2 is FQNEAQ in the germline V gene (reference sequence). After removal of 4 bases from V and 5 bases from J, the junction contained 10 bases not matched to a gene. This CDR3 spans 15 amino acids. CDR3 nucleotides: TGTGCCAGCAGCTCACGGACAGGTGGTATGGAGACCCAGTACTTC. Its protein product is CASSSRTGGMETQYF.

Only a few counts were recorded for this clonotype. CDR3 bases: TGTGCCAGCAGCAGGACTAGCGGGACGGTTCTGGTGGATGAGCAGTTCTTC. Protein: CASSRTSGTVLVDEQFF. V is TRBV2 and J is TRBJ2-1; 12 bases are a match to TRBD2. The CDR3 consists of 17 residues. Trimming at V came to 6 bases and at J to 8 bases, leaving 14 bases not matched to a gene. From germline, CDR1 is SNHLY and CDR2 FYNNEI.

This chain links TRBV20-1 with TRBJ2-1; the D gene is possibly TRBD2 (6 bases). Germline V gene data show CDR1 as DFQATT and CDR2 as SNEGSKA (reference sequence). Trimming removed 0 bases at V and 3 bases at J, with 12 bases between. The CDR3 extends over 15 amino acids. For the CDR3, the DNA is TGCAGTGCTAGAGAAGTACTAGCTAGCTACAATGAGCAGTTCTTC. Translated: CSAREVLASYNEQFF.

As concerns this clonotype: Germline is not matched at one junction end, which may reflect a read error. The CDR3 here is CASSQGLAGGPGF. CDR3 nucleotides: TGTGCCAGCAGCCAGGGGCTAGCGGGAGGCCCGGGCTTC. The chain combines TRBV3-1 with TRBJ2-7; 11 positions agree with TRBD2. CDR3 length: 13 residues. CDR1 is LGHDT and CDR2 is YNNKEL in the germline V gene (reference sequence).

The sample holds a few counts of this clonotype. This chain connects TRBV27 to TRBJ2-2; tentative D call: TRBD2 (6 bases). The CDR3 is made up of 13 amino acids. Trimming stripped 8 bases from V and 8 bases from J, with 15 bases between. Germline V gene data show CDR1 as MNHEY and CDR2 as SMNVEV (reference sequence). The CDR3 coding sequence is TGTGCCAGCCGCCGAGGGACTCCGGGGGAGCTGTTTTTT. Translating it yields CASRRGTPGELFF.

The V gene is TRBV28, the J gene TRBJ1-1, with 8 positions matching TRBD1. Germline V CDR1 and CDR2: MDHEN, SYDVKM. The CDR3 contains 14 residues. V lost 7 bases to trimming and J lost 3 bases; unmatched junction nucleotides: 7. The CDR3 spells CASILTGVYTEAFF. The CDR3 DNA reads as TGTGCCAGCATCTTGACAGGGGTGTACACTGAAGCTTTCTTT.

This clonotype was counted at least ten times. As DNA, the CDR3 is TGTGCCAGCAGGGGAAGTAATGAAAAACTGTTTTTT. It codes for CASRGSNEKLFF. The rearrangement uses TRBV6-6 and TRBJ1-4; unclear D gene. V was trimmed by 6 bases and J by 4 bases, leaving 6 bases between them. The CDR3 is made up of 12 amino acids. Per the germline V gene, CDR1 is MNHNY and CDR2 is SVGAGI (reference sequence).

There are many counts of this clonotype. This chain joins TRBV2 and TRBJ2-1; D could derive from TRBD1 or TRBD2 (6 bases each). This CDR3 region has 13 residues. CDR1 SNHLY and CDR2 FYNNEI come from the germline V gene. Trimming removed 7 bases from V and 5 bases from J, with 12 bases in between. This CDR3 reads CASTGEADNEQFF. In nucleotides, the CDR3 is TGTGCCAGCACAGGGGAGGCGGACAATGAGCAGTTCTTC.

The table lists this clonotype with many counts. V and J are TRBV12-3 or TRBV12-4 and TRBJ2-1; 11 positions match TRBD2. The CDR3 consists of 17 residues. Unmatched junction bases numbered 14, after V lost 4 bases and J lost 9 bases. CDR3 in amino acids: CASSSGQRLAGRREQFF. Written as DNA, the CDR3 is TGTGCCAGCAGTTCCGGACAGCGACTAGCGGGAAGGCGTGAGCAGTTCTTC.

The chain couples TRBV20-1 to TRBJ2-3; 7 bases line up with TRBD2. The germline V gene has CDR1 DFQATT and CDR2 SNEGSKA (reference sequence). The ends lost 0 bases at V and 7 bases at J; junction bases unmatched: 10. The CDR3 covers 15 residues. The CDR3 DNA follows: TGCAGTGCTAGAGATTCGGGGGAGGGCCTGTATACGCAGTATTTT. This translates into CSARDSGEGLYTQYF.

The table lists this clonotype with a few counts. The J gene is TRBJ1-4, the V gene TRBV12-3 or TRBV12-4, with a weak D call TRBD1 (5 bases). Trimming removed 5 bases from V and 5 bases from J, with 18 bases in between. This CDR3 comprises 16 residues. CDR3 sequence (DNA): TGTGCCAGCAGTCCTCCTATGGGGGGATTGAATGAAAAACTGTTTTTT. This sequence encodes CASSPPMGGLNEKLFF.

The DNA for the CDR3 is TGTGCCAGCAGCTTTCTTTGCGTCACCAGCCGGGACACAACAGATACGCAGTATTTT. Translating gives CASSFLCVTSRDTTDTQYF. This sequence joins TRBV7-7 and TRBJ2-3, with D maybe TRBD1 (6 bases). The V end was cut by 3 bases, the J end by 3 bases, with 25 bases between. The CDR3 is 19 residues long. Germline V CDR1 and CDR2: SSHAT, FNYEAQ (reference sequence). The full variable domain, completed using reference TRBV7-7 and TRBJ2-3, is GAGVSQSPRYKVTKRGQDVTLRCDPISSHATLYWYQQALGQGPEFLTYFNYEAQPDKSGLPSDRFSAERPEGSISTLTIQRTEQRDSAMYRCASSFLCVTSRDTTDTQYFGPGTRLTVL.